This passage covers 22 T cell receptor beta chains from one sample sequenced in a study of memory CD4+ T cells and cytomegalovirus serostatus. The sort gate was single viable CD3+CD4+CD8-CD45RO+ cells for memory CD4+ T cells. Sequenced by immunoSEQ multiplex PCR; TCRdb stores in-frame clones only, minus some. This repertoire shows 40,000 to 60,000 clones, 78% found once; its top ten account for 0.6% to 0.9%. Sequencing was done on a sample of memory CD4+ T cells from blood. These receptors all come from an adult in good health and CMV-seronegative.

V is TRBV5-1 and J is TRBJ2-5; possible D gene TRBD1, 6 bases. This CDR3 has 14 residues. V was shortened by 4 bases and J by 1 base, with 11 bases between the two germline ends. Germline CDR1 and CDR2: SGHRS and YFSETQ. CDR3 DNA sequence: TGCGCCAGCAGCCCCTTGGGGGCCCAAGAGACCCAGTACTTC. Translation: CASSPLGAQETQYF.

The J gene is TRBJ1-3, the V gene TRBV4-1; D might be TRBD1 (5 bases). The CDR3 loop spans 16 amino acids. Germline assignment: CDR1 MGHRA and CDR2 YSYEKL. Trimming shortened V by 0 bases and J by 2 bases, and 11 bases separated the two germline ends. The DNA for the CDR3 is TGCGCCAGCAGCCAAGATCTTGCAGGGCCTGGAAACACCATATATTTT. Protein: CASSQDLAGPGNTIYF.

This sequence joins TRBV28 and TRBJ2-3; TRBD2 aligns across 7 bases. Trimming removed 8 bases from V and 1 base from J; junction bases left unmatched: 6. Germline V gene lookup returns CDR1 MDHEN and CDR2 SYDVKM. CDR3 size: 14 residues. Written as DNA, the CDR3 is TGTGCCAGCCCTGGAGCGGGGCGCACAGATACGCAGTATTTT. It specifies CASPGAGRTDTQYF.

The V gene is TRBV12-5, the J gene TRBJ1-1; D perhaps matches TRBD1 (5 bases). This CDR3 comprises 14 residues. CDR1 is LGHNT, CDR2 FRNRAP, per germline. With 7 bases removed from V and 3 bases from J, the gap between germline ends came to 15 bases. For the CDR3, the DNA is TGTGCTAGTGCCCCTCCCCAGGGAGACACTGAAGCTTTCTTT. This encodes CASAPPQGDTEAFF.

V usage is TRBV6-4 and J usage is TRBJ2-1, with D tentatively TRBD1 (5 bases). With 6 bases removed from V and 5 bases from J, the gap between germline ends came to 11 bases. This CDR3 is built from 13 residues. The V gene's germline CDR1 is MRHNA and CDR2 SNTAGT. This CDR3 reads CASSTRQNNEQFF. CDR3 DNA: TGTGCCAGCAGCACCCGACAGAACAATGAGCAGTTCTTC.

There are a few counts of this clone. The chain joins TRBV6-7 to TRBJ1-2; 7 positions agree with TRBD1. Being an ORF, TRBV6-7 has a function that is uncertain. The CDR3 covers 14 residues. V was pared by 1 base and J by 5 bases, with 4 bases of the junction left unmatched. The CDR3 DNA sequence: TGTGCCAGCAGTTACTGGTCAGGGGGGTATGGCTACACCTTC. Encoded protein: CASSYWSGGYGYTF.

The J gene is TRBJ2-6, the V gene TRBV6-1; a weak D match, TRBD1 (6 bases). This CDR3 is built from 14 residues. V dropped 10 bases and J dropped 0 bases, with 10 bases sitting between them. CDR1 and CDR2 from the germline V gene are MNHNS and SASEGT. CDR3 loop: CAIHRVSGANVLTF. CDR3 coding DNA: TGTGCCATACACAGGGTCTCTGGGGCCAACGTCCTGACTTTC.

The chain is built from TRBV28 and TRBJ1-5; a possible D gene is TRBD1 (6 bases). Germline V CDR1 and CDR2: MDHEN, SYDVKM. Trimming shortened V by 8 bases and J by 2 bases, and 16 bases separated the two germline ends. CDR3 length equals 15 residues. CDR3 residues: CASVGRRGGNQPQHF. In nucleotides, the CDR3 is TGTGCCAGCGTCGGCCGCAGGGGTGGCAATCAGCCCCAGCATTTT.

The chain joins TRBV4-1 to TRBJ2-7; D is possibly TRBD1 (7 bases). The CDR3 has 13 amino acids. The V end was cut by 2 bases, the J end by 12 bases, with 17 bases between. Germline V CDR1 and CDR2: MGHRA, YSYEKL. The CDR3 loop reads CASSQFDREVRYF. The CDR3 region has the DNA TGCGCCAGCAGCCAATTCGACAGGGAGGTGAGGTACTTC.

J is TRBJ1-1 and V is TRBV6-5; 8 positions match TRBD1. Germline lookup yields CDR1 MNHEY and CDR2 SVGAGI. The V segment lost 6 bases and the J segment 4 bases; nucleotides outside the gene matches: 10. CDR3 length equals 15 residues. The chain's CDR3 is CASRTSGTGFTEAFF. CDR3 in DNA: TGTGCCAGCAGAACGTCCGGGACAGGTTTCACTGAAGCTTTCTTT.

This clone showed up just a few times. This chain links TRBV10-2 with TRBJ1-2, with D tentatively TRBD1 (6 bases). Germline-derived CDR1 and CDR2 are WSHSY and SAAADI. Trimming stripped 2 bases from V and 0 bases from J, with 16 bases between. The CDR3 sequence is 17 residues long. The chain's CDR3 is CASSEGIRRGSNYGYTF. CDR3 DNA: TGCGCCAGCAGTGAGGGGATAAGGAGGGGGTCTAACTATGGCTACACCTTC.

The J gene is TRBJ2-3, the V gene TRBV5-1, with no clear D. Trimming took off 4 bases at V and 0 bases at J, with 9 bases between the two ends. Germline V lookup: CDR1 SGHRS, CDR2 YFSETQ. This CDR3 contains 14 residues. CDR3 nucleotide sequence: TGCGCCAGCAGCCCTCCAGGAAGCACAGATACGCAGTATTTT. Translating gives CASSPPGSTDTQYF.

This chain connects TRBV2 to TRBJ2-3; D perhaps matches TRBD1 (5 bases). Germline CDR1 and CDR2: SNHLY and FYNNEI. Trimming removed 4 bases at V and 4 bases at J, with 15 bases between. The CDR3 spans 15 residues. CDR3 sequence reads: CASSVQGEGADTQYF. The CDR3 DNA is TGTGCCAGCAGTGTTCAAGGGGAAGGCGCAGATACGCAGTATTTT.

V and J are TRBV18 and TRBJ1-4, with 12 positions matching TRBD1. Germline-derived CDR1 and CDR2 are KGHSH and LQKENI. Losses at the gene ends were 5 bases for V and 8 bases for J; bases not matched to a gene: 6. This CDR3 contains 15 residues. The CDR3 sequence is CASSSGQGAGEKLFF. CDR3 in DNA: TGTGCCAGCTCATCGGGACAGGGGGCCGGGGAAAAACTGTTTTTT.

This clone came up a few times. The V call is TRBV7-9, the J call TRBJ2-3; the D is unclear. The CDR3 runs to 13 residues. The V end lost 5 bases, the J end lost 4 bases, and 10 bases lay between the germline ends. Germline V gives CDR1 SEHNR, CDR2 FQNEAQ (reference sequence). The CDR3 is CASSPRTADTQYF. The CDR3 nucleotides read TGTGCCAGCAGCCCCCGGACCGCAGATACGCAGTATTTT.

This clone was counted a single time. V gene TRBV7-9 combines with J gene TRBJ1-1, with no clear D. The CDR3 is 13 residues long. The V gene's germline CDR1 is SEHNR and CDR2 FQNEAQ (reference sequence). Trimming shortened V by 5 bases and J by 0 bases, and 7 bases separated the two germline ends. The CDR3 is CASSRGLNTEAFF. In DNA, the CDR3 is TGTGCCAGCAGCCGAGGGTTGAACACTGAAGCTTTCTTT. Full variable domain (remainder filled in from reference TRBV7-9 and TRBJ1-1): DTGVSQNPRHKITKRGQNVTFRCDPISEHNRLYWYRQTLGQGPEFLTYFQNEAQLEKSRLLSDRFSAERPKGSFSTLEIQRTEQGDSAMYLCASSRGLNTEAFFGQGTRLTVV.

CDR3 in amino acids: CASSSPGGGMGGYTF. The CDR3 nucleotides read TGTGCCAGCAGCTCCCCGGGGGGGGGAATGGGAGGCTACACCTTC. V gene TRBV11-2 combines with J gene TRBJ1-2, with D perhaps matching TRBD1 (5 bases). V lost 4 bases and J 8 bases, leaving 20 bases between the germline ends. This CDR3 region has 15 residues. In germline, CDR1 is SGHAT, CDR2 FQNNGV.

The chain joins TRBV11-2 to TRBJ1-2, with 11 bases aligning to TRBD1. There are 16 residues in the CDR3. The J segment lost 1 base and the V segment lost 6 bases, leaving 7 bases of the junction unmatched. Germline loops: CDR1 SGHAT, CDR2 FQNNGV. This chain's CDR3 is CASRTDRGRINYGYTF. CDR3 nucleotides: TGTGCCAGCAGGACGGACAGGGGGCGGATTAACTATGGCTACACCTTC. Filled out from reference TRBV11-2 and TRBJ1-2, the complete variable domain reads EAGVAQSPRYKIIEKRQSVAFWCNPISGHATLYWYQQILGQGPKLLIQFQNNGVVDDSQLPKDRFSAERLKGVDSTLKIQPAKLEDSAVYLCASRTDRGRINYGYTFGSGTRLTVV.

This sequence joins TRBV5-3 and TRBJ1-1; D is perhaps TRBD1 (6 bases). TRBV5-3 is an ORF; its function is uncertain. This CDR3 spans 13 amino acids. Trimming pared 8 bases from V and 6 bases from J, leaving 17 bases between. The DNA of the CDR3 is TGTGCCAGCAGCCTGAGAGGGACATCTGAAGCTTTCTTT. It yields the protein CASSLRGTSEAFF.

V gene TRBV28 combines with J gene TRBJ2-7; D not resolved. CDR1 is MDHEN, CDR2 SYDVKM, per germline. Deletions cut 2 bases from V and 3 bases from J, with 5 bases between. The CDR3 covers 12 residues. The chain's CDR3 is CASSLGGYEQYF. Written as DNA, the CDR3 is TGTGCCAGCAGTTTAGGCGGCTACGAGCAGTACTTC.

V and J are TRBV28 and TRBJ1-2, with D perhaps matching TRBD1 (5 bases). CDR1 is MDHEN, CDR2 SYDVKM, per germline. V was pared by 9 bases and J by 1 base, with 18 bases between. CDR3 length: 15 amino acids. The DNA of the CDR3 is TGTGCCAGTCGGTCGAACTGGGGGGTTAACTATGGCTACACCTTC. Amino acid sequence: CASRSNWGVNYGYTF.

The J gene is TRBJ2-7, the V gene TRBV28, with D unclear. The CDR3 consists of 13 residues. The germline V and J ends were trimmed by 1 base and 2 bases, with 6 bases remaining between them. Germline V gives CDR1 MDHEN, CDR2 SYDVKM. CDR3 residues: CASSLFGTYEQYF. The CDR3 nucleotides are TGTGCCAGCAGTTTATTCGGTACCTACGAGCAGTACTTC. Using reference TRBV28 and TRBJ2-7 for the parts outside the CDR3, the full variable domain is DVKVTQSSRYLVKRTGEKVFLECVQDMDHENMFWYRQDPGLGLRLIYFSYDVKMKEKGDIPEGYSVSREKKERFSLILESASTNQTSMYLCASSLFGTYEQYFGPGTRLTVT.